This TCR beta chain appears in the sequencing data of a study of blood T cells in healthy people across ages. Sample-barcoded 5' priming and a J-beta primer mix drove a second PCR of roughly 7 to 11 cycles. TCRdb recomputed calls from the 5' RACE reads with MiXCR, one row per CDR3 protein. Of 1.8 million or so distinct CDR3 sequences listed, approximately 40% are singletons. V was clipped by 2 bases and J by 0 bases; unmatched bases: 4. CDR3 length: 15 residues. The germline V gene encodes CDR1 MDHEN and CDR2 SYDVKM. This clonotype occurred once. Investigators took 8 to 10 milliliters of peripheral blood from every donor.

Sequenced: blood. This rearrangement joins TRBV28 to TRBJ2-7; 7 bases are shared with TRBD2. The TCR sequence derives from a human donor in good health. The CDR3: CASSLPSGGSYEQYF. The CDR3 bases are TGTGCCAGCAGTTTACCATCGGGGGGCTCCTACGAGCAGTACTTC.